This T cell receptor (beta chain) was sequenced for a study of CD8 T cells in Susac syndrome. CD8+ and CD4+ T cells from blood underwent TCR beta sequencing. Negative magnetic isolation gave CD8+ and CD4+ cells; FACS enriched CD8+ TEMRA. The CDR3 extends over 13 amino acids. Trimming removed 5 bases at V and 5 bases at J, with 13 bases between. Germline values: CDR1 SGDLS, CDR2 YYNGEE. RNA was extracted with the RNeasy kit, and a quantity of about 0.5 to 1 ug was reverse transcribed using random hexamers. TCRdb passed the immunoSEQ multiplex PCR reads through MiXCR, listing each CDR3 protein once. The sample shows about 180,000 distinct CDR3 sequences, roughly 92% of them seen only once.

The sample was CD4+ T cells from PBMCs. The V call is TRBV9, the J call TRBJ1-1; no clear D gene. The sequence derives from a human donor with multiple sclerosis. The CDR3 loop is CASSHTAGTEAFF. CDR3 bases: TGTGCCAGCAGTCATACCGCGGGTACTGAAGCTTTCTTT.